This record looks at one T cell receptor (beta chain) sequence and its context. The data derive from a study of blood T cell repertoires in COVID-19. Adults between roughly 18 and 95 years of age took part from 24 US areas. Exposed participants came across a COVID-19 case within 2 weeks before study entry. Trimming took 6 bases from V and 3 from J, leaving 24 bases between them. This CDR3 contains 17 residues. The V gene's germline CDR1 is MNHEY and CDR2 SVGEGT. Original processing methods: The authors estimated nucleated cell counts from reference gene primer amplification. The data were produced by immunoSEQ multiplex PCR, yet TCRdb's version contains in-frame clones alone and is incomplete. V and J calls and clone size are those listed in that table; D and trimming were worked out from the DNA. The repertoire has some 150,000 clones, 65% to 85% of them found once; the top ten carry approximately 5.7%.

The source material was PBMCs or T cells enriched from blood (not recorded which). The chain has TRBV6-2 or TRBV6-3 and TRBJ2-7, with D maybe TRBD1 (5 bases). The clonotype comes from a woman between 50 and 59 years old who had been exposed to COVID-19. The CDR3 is CASSPGSQTGIFYEQYF. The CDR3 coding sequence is TGTGCCAGCAGCCCTGGGTCTCAAACAGGTATCTTCTACGAGCAGTACTTC.